One sample yielded the 9 T cell receptor beta chains listed below, sequenced in a study of control samples from healthy donors and cancer patients. Profiled with immunoSEQ multiplex PCR; TCRdb holds only in-frame clones, not every one. The table lists roughly 400,000 clones, 90% of them singletons. The specimen was PBMCs. All receptors come from a man aged 40-50 years with head and neck cancer.

Concerning this clone: A read error may produce the germline difference seen at one junction end. The chain uses TRBV7-7 and TRBJ2-7, with D perhaps matching TRBD1 or TRBD2 (7 bases each). Germline CDR1 is SSHAT and CDR2 is FNYEAQ (reference sequence). This CDR3 is built from 15 residues. CDR3 DNA sequence: TGTGCTAGCAGCTTAGGGAGGGGGCAGTCTTACGAGCAGTACTTC. It is translated as CASSLGRGQSYEQYF.

A note on this clone: The sample holds other DNA sequences that translate to the same CDR3. This chain links TRBV5-1 with TRBJ1-2; no definite D call. The CDR3 totals 15 residues. Germline V lookup: CDR1 SGHRS, CDR2 YFSETQ. V dropped 0 bases and J dropped 1 base, with 10 bases sitting between them. The CDR3 loop is CASSLEGQINYGYTF. In DNA, the CDR3 is TGCGCCAGCAGCTTGGAGGGCCAGATTAACTATGGCTACACCTTC. The full variable domain, rest sourced from reference TRBV5-1 and TRBJ1-2, is KAGVTQTPRYLIKTRGQQVTLSCSPISGHRSVSWYQQTPGQGLQFLFEYFSETQRNKGNFPGRFSGRQFSNSRSEMNVSTLELGDSALYLCASSLEGQINYGYTFGSGTRLTVV.

The rearrangement joins TRBV19 to TRBJ1-1; the D is unclear. Germline V gives CDR1 LNHDA, CDR2 SQIVND (reference sequence). V was clipped by 6 bases and J by 2 bases, with 10 bases between them. The length of the CDR3 is 13 residues. The CDR3 bases are TGTGCCAGTAGCCGAACTCAAAACACTGAAGCTTTCTTT. It specifies CASSRTQNTEAFF.

The chain employs TRBV7-3 and TRBJ2-7; D possibly matches TRBD1 or TRBD2 (5 bases each). Germline V CDR1 and CDR2: SGHTA, FQGTGA. This CDR3 region has 11 residues. The V end was cut by 4 bases, the J end by 9 bases, with 10 bases between. The CDR3: CASSSGTGQYF. CDR3 sequence (DNA): TGTGCCAGCAGCTCTGGGACGGGGCAGTACTTC.

The rearrangement links TRBV11-2 to TRBJ2-5, with D perhaps being TRBD1 or TRBD2 (6 bases each). Germline V gives CDR1 SGHAT, CDR2 FQNNGV. V dropped 3 bases and J dropped 4 bases, with 12 bases sitting between them. The CDR3 is 14 amino acids. The CDR3 DNA follows: TGTGCCAGCAGCTTGGAGGGGGGCATAGAGACCCAGTACTTC. Translating gives CASSLEGGIETQYF.

The rearrangement joins TRBV5-1 to TRBJ2-7, with a possible D match to TRBD2 (5 bases). The CDR3 has 12 residues. The V gene's germline CDR1 is SGHRS and CDR2 YFSETQ. The ends were cut back, 5 bases at V and 6 bases at J, with 12 bases in the middle. The CDR3, as DNA: TGCGCCAGCAGTGAGCAAGGGAGCGAGCAGTACTTC. Protein sequence: CASSEQGSEQYF.

The CDR3 nucleotides read TGTGCCTGGAGTCTCGGCAGGGGGCGCGGGACCCAGTACTTC. Protein: CAWSLGRGRGTQYF. The chain employs TRBV30 and TRBJ2-5; 8 nucleotides agree with TRBD1. Germline V CDR1 and CDR2: GTSNPN, SVGIG (reference sequence). This CDR3 spans 14 amino acids. V lost 2 bases to trimming and J lost 7 bases; unmatched junction nucleotides: 9.

The CDR3 here is CASSQEVMAGPGQFF. The DNA of the CDR3 is TGTGCCAGCAGCCAAGAGGTTATGGCGGGGCCCGGGCAGTTCTTC. The gene calls are TRBV14 and TRBJ2-1; TRBD2 is a possible D gene (6 bases). Germline assignment: CDR1 SGHDN and CDR2 FVKESK. The V and J ends lost 0 bases and 12 bases respectively, with 18 bases between them. This CDR3 is 15 amino acids long.

In its sample, this clone was seen once. The chain's CDR3 is CASSPRLAGGPTDTQYF. The CDR3 DNA is TGTGCCAGCAGCCCCAGACTAGCGGGGGGGCCCACCGATACGCAGTATTTT. This sequence joins TRBV7-2 and TRBJ2-3; 14 nucleotides line up with TRBD2. The ends lost 5 bases at V and 6 bases at J; junction bases unmatched: 10. Germline CDR1 SGHTA, CDR2 FQGNSA. The CDR3 runs to 17 residues.